The 25 T cell receptor beta chains presented below share a single source sample, sequenced in a study of blood T cell repertoires in COVID-19. TCRdb's copy holds only in-frame clones and misses some; the assay was immunoSEQ multiplex PCR. This sample carries under 60,000 clones, almost 85% of them seen once, and the ten largest clones take 3.5% to 4.5%. Input material: peripheral blood. The receptor set was obtained from a man aged 55 to 70 with acute or convalescent COVID-19.

The chain links TRBV11-3 to TRBJ1-3, with unresolved D. Germline CDR1 and CDR2: SGHNT and YENEEA. The V end lost 5 bases, the J end lost 4 bases, and 12 bases lay between the germline ends. This CDR3 region has 14 residues. This CDR3 is CASSAGDSGNTIYF. The CDR3 DNA is TGTGCCAGCAGCGCCGGGGATTCAGGAAACACCATATATTTT. Full variable domain (missing parts from reference TRBV11-3 and TRBJ1-3): EAGVVQSPRYKIIEKKQPVAFWCNPISGHNTLYWYLQNLGQGPELLIRYENEEAVDDSQLPKDRFSAERLKGVDSTLKIQPAELGDSAVYLCASSAGDSGNTIYFGEGSWLTVV.

The V and J genes are TRBV7-2 and TRBJ1-2; D is unresolved. The V and J ends lost 1 base and 4 bases respectively, with 13 bases between them. Germline loops: CDR1 SGHTA, CDR2 FQGNSA. The CDR3 runs to 15 residues. This CDR3 reads CASSLVGSGVYGYTF. In DNA form, the CDR3 reads TGTGCCAGCAGCTTAGTCGGGTCCGGGGTCTATGGCTACACCTTC.

The rearrangement uses TRBV5-1 and TRBJ2-2; D perhaps matches TRBD1 (6 bases). The CDR3 has 15 residues. V was pared by 2 bases and J by 1 base, with 9 bases between. The germline CDR1 and CDR2 sequences are SGHRS and YFSETQ. CDR3 loop: CASSFGTLNTGELFF. CDR3 in DNA: TGCGCCAGCAGCTTCGGGACACTGAACACCGGGGAGCTGTTTTTT.

J is TRBJ2-5 and V is TRBV12-5; D is perhaps TRBD2 (6 bases). The CDR3 extends over 13 amino acids. Germline loops: CDR1 LGHNT, CDR2 FRNRAP. V lost 7 bases and J lost 5, with 14 bases in between. The CDR3 spells CASAGVRVETQYF. For the CDR3, the DNA is TGTGCTAGTGCGGGAGTGAGAGTCGAGACCCAGTACTTC.

The rearrangement joins TRBV14 to TRBJ1-2; D gene unclear. V lost 4 bases and J 8 bases, leaving 17 bases between the germline ends. This CDR3 has 14 amino acids. CDR1 and CDR2 (germline): SGHDN, FVKESK. The DNA of the CDR3 is TGTGCCAGCAGCCGCACGCCCTCAGGTGGAGGCTACACCTTC. Protein sequence: CASSRTPSGGGYTF.

This clone was recorded at least ten times. The gene calls are TRBV6-5 and TRBJ2-2, with a weak D call TRBD1 (6 bases). The CDR3 contains 14 residues. V shed 8 bases and J shed 5 bases, with 15 bases lying between them. Germline V gives CDR1 MNHEY, CDR2 SVGAGI. The CDR3 spells CASGTGRVTGELFF. The DNA for the CDR3 is TGTGCCAGCGGTACAGGGAGAGTTACCGGGGAGCTGTTTTTT.

The chain has TRBV6-1 and TRBJ1-3, with D hard to call. V was cut by 2 bases and J by 0 bases, with 8 bases left in between. Germline CDR1 is MNHNS and CDR2 is SASEGT. CDR3 size: 15 residues. The CDR3 sequence: CASSESWASGNTIYF. The CDR3 DNA reads TGTGCCAGCAGTGAATCGTGGGCCTCTGGAAACACCATATATTTT.

V gene TRBV27 combines with J gene TRBJ2-7; possible D gene TRBD2, 6 bases. The V and J ends lost 3 bases and 7 bases respectively, with 16 bases between them. Germline CDR1 reads MNHEY; CDR2 reads SMNVEV (reference sequence). There are 14 residues in the CDR3. The CDR3 bases are TGTGCCAGCAGTTTTATGACGTCGGGAGAGGAGCAGTACTTC. It encodes CASSFMTSGEEQYF.

The chain uses TRBV30 and TRBJ2-2; 7 nucleotides agree with TRBD1. CDR1 is GTSNPN, CDR2 SVGIG, per germline (reference sequence). With V trimmed by 1 base and J by 5 bases, 4 bases remained unmatched. The CDR3 is made up of 14 amino acids. Here the CDR3 DNA reads TGTGCCTGGAGTGCCTCAGGGGGAACCGGGGAGCTGTTTTTT. This codes for CAWSASGGTGELFF.

The V gene is TRBV7-9, the J gene TRBJ2-7, with TRBD1 identical over 8 bases. Germline loops: CDR1 SEHNR, CDR2 FQNEAQ (reference sequence). The V and J ends lost 5 bases and 6 bases, in that order; junction bases with no gene match: 12. The CDR3 contains 15 residues. The CDR3 bases are TGTGCCAGCAGCCCCGGACAGGGCACTTCTGGCGAGCAGTACTTC. Encoded protein: CASSPGQGTSGEQYF.

This chain joins TRBV2 and TRBJ2-3; D not resolved. Germline lookup yields CDR1 SNHLY and CDR2 FYNNEI. The CDR3 is made up of 15 amino acids. The V and J ends lost 0 bases and 2 bases respectively, with 9 bases between them. The CDR3 loop reads CASSEAPTPTDTQYF. The DNA for the CDR3 is TGTGCCAGCAGTGAAGCACCGACTCCCACAGATACGCAGTATTTT.

CDR3 sequence reads: CASSLGTGGVYEQYF. The DNA for the CDR3 is TGTGCCAGCAGTTTAGGGACAGGGGGGGTCTACGAGCAGTACTTC. V is TRBV27 and J is TRBJ2-7; TRBD1 aligns across 11 bases. The CDR3 consists of 15 residues. Germline V gives CDR1 MNHEY, CDR2 SMNVEV (reference sequence). The junction had 3 bases not matched to a gene; V was cut back by 2 bases and J by 3 bases.

V is TRBV7-9 and J is TRBJ2-1, with 8 bases lining up with TRBD1. Per germline, CDR1 SEHNR and CDR2 FQNEAQ (reference sequence). The length of the CDR3 is 14 residues. Losses at the gene ends were 9 bases for V and 8 bases for J; bases not matched to a gene: 12. Written as DNA, the CDR3 is TGTGCCAGTAGGAGACAGGGGTTCGGCTATGAGCAGTTCTTC. The encoded protein is CASRRQGFGYEQFF. The full variable domain, with the rest looked up from reference TRBV7-9 and TRBJ2-1, is DTGVSQNPRHKITKRGQNVTFRCDPISEHNRLYWYRQTLGQGPEFLTYFQNEAQLEKSRLLSDRFSAERPKGSFSTLEIQRTEQGDSAMYLCASRRQGFGYEQFFGPGTRLTVL.

The rearrangement uses TRBV5-1 and TRBJ1-5, with no clear D. CDR1 SGHRS and CDR2 YFSETQ come from the germline V gene. V was shortened by 4 bases and J by 4 bases, with 15 bases between the two germline ends. The CDR3 is 15 amino acids. The DNA for the CDR3 is TGCGCCAGCAGCCAAGGCGCGGGGATTAATCAGCCCCAGCATTTT. It translates to CASSQGAGINQPQHF.

CDR3 sequence reads: CASSPQPGSGNTIYF. CDR3 in DNA: TGTGCCAGCAGCCCCCAACCCGGCTCTGGAAACACCATATATTTT. The V call is TRBV7-3, the J call TRBJ1-3; D gene unclear. Deletions cut 5 bases from V and 0 bases from J, with 11 bases between. Per germline, CDR1 SGHTA and CDR2 FQGTGA. This CDR3 is built from 15 residues.

The chain recombines TRBV27 with TRBJ1-2; 10 positions agree with TRBD1. This CDR3 has 13 amino acids. In germline, CDR1 is MNHEY, CDR2 SMNVEV (reference sequence). V lost 7 bases and J lost 6; bases outside the gene matches: 5. The CDR3 is CASTTGTGDGYTF. The DNA for the CDR3 is TGTGCCAGCACTACCGGGACAGGGGATGGCTACACCTTC.

In its sample, this clone was seen once. This chain joins TRBV7-2 and TRBJ1-1; TRBD1 matches at 7 bases. The J segment lost 0 bases and the V segment lost 2 bases, leaving 3 bases of the junction unmatched. This CDR3 spans 15 amino acids. Looked up from germline, CDR1 is SGHTA and CDR2 is FQGNSA. Written as DNA, the CDR3 is TGTGCCAGCAGCTTAAAGGGACAGTTGAACACTGAAGCTTTCTTT. This encodes CASSLKGQLNTEAFF. Filled out from reference TRBV7-2 and TRBJ1-1, the complete variable domain reads GAGVSQSPSNKVTEKGKDVELRCDPISGHTALYWYRQSLGQGLEFLIYFQGNSAPDKSGLPSDRFSAERTGGSVSTLTIQRTQQEDSAVYLCASSLKGQLNTEAFFGQGTRLTVV.

The chain carries TRBV7-2 and TRBJ2-3; D ambiguous. V was trimmed by 4 bases and J by 8 bases, leaving 13 bases between them. CDR1 and CDR2 from the germline V gene are SGHTA and FQGNSA. This CDR3 is built from 13 residues. This CDR3 is CASSSPELITQYF. For the CDR3, the DNA is TGTGCCAGCAGCTCCCCCGAGTTAATTACGCAGTATTTT.

V is TRBV7-3 and J is TRBJ2-1; perhaps TRBD1 as D (6 bases). Trimming took 2 bases from V and 8 from J, leaving 10 bases between them. The CDR3 spans 13 residues. Per the germline V gene, CDR1 is SGHTA and CDR2 is FQGTGA. In nucleotides, the CDR3 is TGTGCCAGCAGCTTACAGGGGAAGGATGAGCAGTTCTTC. Encoded protein: CASSLQGKDEQFF.

The rearrangement uses TRBV9 and TRBJ2-1, with D perhaps TRBD2 (6 bases). This CDR3 comprises 15 residues. From germline, CDR1 is SGDLS and CDR2 YYNGEE. Trimming stripped 0 bases from V and 9 bases from J, with 16 bases between. The CDR3 coding sequence is TGTGCCAGCAGCGTAGAAGCGGGCCCGGGCGGTGAGCAGTTCTTC. Amino acids: CASSVEAGPGGEQFF.

Of note for this clone: The germline gene is not matched at one end of the junction; a read error may be the cause. This chain connects TRBV2 to TRBJ2-5; TRBD1 aligns across 10 bases. Germline CDR1 and CDR2: SNHLY and FYNNEI. CDR3 size: 17 residues. The DNA of the CDR3 is TGTGCCAGCAGTGAAGGGACAGGGGGAGGGGTCCAACAGACCCAGTACTTC. As protein: CASSEGTGGGVQQTQYF.

V is TRBV5-5 and J is TRBJ2-7; 10 bases align to TRBD2. The CDR3 is 15 residues long. J lost 0 bases, V lost 4 bases, and 4 bases had no gene match. Germline V gene sequence: CDR1 SGHKS, CDR2 YYEKEE (reference sequence). The CDR3 loop reads CASSERGGSSYEQYF. As DNA, the CDR3 is TGTGCCAGCAGCGAGCGGGGGGGAAGCTCCTACGAGCAGTACTTC.

The CDR3 spells CASSIRLAGGLRGQETQYF. In DNA form, the CDR3 reads TGTGCCAGTAGTATTCGGCTAGCGGGGGGCCTCCGAGGGCAGGAGACCCAGTACTTC. The chain has TRBV19 and TRBJ2-5; 11 nucleotides align to TRBD2. Germline-derived CDR1 and CDR2 are LNHDA and SQIVND (reference sequence). The V and J ends lost 3 bases and 5 bases, in that order; junction bases with no gene match: 17. The CDR3 is 19 amino acids.

This chain connects TRBV10-2 to TRBJ1-2; the match to TRBD1 covers 8 bases. Losses at the gene ends were 6 bases for V and 0 bases for J; bases not matched to a gene: 6. CDR1 and CDR2 (germline): WSHSY, SAAADI. CDR3 length equals 15 residues. The CDR3 coding sequence is TGCGCCAGCAGGGCGGACAGGGTGACTAACTATGGCTACACCTTC. Translating gives CASRADRVTNYGYTF.

The rearrangement links TRBV19 to TRBJ1-3, with D unresolved. V dropped 1 base and J dropped 1 base, with 11 bases sitting between them. The V gene's germline CDR1 is LNHDA and CDR2 SQIVND (reference sequence). The CDR3 is 16 residues long. The chain's CDR3 is CASSIGGHRSGNTIYF. In nucleotides, the CDR3 is TGTGCCAGTAGTATAGGCGGGCATCGGTCTGGAAACACCATATATTTT.